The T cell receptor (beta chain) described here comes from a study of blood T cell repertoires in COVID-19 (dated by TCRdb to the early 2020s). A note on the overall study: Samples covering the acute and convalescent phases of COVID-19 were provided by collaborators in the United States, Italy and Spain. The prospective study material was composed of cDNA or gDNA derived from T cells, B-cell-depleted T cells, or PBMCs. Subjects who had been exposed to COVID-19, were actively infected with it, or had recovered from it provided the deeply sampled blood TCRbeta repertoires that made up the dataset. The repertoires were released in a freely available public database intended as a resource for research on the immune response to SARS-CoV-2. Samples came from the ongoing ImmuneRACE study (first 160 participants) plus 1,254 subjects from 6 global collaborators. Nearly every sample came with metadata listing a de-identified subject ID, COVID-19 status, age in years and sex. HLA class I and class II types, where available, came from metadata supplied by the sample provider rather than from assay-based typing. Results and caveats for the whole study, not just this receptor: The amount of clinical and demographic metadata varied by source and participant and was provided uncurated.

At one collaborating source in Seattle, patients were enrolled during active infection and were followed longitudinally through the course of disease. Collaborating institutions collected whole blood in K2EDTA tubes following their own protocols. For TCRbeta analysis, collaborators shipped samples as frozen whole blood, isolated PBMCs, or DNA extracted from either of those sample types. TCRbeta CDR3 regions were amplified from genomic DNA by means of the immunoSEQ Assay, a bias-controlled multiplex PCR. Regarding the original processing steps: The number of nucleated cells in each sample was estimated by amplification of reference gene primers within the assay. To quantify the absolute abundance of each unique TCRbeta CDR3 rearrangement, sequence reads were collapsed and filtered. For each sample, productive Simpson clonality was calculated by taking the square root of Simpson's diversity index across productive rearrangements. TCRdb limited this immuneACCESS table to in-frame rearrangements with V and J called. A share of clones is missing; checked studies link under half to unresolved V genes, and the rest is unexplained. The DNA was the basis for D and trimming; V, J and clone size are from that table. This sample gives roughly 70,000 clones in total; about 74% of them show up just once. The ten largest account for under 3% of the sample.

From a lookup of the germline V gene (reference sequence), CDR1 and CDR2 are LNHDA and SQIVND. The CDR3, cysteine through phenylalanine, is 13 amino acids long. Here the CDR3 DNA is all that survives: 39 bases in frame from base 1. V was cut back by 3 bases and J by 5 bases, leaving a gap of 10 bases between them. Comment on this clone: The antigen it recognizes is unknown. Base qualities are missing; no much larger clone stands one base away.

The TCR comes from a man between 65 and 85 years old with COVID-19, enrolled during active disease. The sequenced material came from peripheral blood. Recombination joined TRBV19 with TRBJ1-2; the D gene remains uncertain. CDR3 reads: CASSIGGQYGYTF. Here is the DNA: TGTGCCAGTAGTATTGGTGGGCAATATGGCTACACCTTC.